Following are 4 T cell receptor beta chains from one sample sequenced in a study of shared clonotypes between healthy human individuals. Sequenced by immunoSEQ multiplex PCR; TCRdb stores in-frame clones only, minus some. The profile covers more than 2 million clones, with about 95% appearing a single time and around 0.13% taken by the ten largest. Sequenced material: naive CD4+ T cells sorted from blood. The sample's subset: CD45RA+ positively selected. The origin of the receptors is a man aged 18 to 29 in good health.

V gene TRBV6-5 combines with J gene TRBJ1-1; D gene ambiguous. The CDR3 consists of 15 residues. Germline CDR1 reads MNHEY; CDR2 reads SVGAGI. V lost 6 bases to trimming and J lost 1 base, with 15 bases between them. CDR3 coding DNA: TGTGCCAGCAGCGCGGATCGTCTTACGAACACTGAAGCTTTCTTT. As protein: CASSADRLTNTEAFF.

CDR3 nucleotide sequence: TGTGCCAGCAGTTCTGGACAGGGACGCACAGATACGCAGTATTTT. Translation gives CASSSGQGRTDTQYF. This rearrangement joins TRBV6-1 to TRBJ2-3; TRBD1 matches at 8 bases. Trimming removed 5 bases from V and 1 base from J; junction bases left unmatched: 5. The CDR3 spans 15 residues. Germline assignment: CDR1 MNHNS and CDR2 SASEGT.

This chain uses TRBV5-1 with TRBJ1-1, with 9 positions matching TRBD1. CDR3 size: 15 residues. Looked up from germline, CDR1 is SGHRS and CDR2 is YFSETQ. With V trimmed by 5 bases and J by 0 bases, 5 bases remained unmatched. CDR3 coding DNA: TGCGCCAGCAGTTATGGACAGGGGATGAACACTGAAGCTTTCTTT. The encoded protein is CASSYGQGMNTEAFF.

This chain joins TRBV9 and TRBJ2-5, with TRBD2 matching over 10 bases. Trimming took 3 bases from V and 3 from J; bases not matched to a gene: 8. Germline assignment: CDR1 SGDLS and CDR2 YYNGEE. The CDR3 contains 16 residues. The CDR3, as DNA: TGTGCCAGCAGCGCCACCGGGACTAGCGTAAAAGAGACCCAGTACTTC. Its translation is CASSATGTSVKETQYF.